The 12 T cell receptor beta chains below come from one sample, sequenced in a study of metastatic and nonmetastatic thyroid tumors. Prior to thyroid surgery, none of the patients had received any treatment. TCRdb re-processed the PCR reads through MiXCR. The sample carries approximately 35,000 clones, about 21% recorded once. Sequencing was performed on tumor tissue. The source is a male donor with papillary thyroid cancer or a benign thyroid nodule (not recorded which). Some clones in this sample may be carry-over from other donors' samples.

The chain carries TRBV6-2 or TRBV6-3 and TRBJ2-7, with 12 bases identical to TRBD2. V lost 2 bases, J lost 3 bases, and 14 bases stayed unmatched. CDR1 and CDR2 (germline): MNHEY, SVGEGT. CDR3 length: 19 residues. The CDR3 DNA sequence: TGTGCCAGCAGTTACACCCTAGCGGGAGGGTTCAGTCCCCACTACGAGCAGTACTTC. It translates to CASSYTLAGGFSPHYEQYF.

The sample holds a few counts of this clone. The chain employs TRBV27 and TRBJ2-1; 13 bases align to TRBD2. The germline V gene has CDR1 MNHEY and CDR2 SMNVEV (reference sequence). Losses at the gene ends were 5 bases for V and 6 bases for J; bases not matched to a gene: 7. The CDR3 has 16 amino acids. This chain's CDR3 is CASSEPGLAGFNEQFF. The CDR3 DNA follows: TGTGCCAGCAGTGAACCGGGACTAGCGGGATTCAATGAGCAGTTCTTC.

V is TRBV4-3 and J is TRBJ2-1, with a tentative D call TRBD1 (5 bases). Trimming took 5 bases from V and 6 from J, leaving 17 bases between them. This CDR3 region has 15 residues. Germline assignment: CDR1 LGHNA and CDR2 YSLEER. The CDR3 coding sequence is TGCGCCAGCAGCAAGCAGGGAAATCAGACCAATGAGCAGTTCTTC. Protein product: CASSKQGNQTNEQFF.

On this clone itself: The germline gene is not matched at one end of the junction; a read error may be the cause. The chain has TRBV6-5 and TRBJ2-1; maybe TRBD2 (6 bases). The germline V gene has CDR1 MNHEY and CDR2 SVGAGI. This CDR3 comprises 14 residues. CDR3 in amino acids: CARSYGGGENEQFF. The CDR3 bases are TGTGCCAGAAGTTACGGGGGAGGCGAAAATGAGCAGTTCTTC.

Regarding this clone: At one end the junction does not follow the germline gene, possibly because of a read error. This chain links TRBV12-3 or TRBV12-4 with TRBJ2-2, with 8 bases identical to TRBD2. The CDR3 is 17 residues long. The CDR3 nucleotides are TGTGCCAGCAGCCCCTGGGGCGGGGGGCAGTTACCCGGGGAGCTGTCTTTT. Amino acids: CASSPWGGGQLPGELSF.

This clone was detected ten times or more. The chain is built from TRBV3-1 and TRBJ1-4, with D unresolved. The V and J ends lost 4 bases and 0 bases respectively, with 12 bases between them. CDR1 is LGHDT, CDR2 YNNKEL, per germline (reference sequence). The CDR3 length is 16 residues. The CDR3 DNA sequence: TGTGCCAGCAGCCGAGCAGTACTGTCAACTAATGAAAAACTGTTTTTT. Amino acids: CASSRAVLSTNEKLFF.

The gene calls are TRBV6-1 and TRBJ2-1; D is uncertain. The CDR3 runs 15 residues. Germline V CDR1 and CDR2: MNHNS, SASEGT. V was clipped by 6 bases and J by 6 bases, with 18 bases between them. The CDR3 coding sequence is TGTGCCAGCAGCCCACTCAAGGGATGGTTCAATGAGCAGTTCTTC. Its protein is CASSPLKGWFNEQFF.

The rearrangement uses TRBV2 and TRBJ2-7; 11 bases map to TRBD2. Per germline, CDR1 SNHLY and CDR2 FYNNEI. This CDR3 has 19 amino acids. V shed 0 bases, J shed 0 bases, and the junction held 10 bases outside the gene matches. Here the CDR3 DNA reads TGTGCCAGCAGTGAAGCTGGAACTAGCGGGAGCACGAGCTCCTACGAGCAGTACTTC. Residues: CASSEAGTSGSTSSYEQYF.

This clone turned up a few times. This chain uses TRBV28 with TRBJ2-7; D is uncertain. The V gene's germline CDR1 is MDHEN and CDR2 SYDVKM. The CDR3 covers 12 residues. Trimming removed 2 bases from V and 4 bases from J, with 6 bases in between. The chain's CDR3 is CASSLLQYEQYF. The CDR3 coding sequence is TGTGCCAGCAGTTTACTCCAGTACGAGCAGTACTTC.

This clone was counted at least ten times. CDR3 region: CSARVGADNEQFF. Written as DNA, the CDR3 is TGCAGTGCTAGAGTAGGGGCGGACAATGAGCAGTTCTTC. J is TRBJ2-1 and V is TRBV20-1; D is perhaps TRBD1 (5 bases). The germline CDR1 and CDR2 sequences are DFQATT and SNEGSKA (reference sequence). V lost 1 base and J lost 5, with 9 bases in between. The CDR3 spans 13 residues.

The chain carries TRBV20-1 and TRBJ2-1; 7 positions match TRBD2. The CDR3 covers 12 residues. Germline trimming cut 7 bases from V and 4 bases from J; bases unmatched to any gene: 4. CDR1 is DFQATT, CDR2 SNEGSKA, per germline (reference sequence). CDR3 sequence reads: CSGCGRYNEQFF. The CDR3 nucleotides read TGCAGTGGTTGCGGGAGATACAATGAGCAGTTCTTC.

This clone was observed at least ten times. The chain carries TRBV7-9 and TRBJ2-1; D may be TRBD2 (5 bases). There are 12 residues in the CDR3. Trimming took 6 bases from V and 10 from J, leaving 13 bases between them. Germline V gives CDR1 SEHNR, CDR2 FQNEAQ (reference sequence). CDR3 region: CASRPEGGEQFF. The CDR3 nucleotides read TGTGCCAGCAGGCCCGAGGGCGGAGAGCAGTTCTTC.